This is a list of T cell receptor beta chains from one sample in a study of cytomegalovirus exposure and HLA in healthy donors. Generated by immunoSEQ multiplex PCR, the TCRdb table keeps only in-frame clones and is missing some. The sample lists around 99,000 clones, 76% occurring once. Input material: PBMCs. Receptor source: a woman aged 45-65 years in good health and CMV-seropositive. CDR3s include the opening cysteine and the closing phenylalanine or tryptophan. Fields, in order: CDR3 protein, CDR3 DNA, J gene, clone size, V gene, D gene. D genes are given only for firm matches. Some rows mark clone size as missing; the rest say once, few, many or name a class of expanded clone.

CASRGSGGWGETQYF | TGTGCCAGCAGGGGTAGCGGGGGGTGGGGGGAGACCCAGTACTTC | TRBJ2-5 | - | TRBV7-2 | TRBD2
CASSWGTEAFF | TGTGCCAGCAGCTGGGGGACAGAAGCTTTCTTT | TRBJ1-1 | - | TRBV5-4 | -
CSSSTTGQTYADTQYF | TGTTCCAGCAGCACTACAGGACAGACGTACGCAGATACGCAGTATTTT | TRBJ2-3 | once | TRBV7-9 | -
CASSFTTEAFF | TGTGCCAGCAGTTTCACTACTGAAGCTTTCTTT | TRBJ1-1 | - | TRBV5-5 | -
CASSLRIYNEQFF | TGTGCCAGCAGCCTGCGGATATACAATGAGCAGTTCTTC | TRBJ2-1 | - | TRBV6-6 | -
CASRTGVVYEQYF | TGTGCCAGCAGGACAGGGGTTGTCTACGAGCAGTACTTC | TRBJ2-7 | few | TRBV2 | TRBD1
CASSVRTADYGYTF | TGTGCCAGCAGCGTAAGGACAGCGGACTATGGCTACACCTTC | TRBJ1-2 | once | TRBV11-2 | -
CASSPGQGSAGYTF | TGTGCCAGCAGCCCGGGACAGGGGAGCGCTGGCTACACCTTC | TRBJ1-2 | - | TRBV11-2 | TRBD1
CASSLPGDTQYF | TGTGCCAGCAGCCTGCCAGGAGATACGCAGTATTTT | TRBJ2-3 | - | TRBV9 | -
CASGISGGQETQYF | TGCGCCAGCGGAATTTCAGGTGGGCAAGAGACCCAGTACTTC | TRBJ2-5 | - | TRBV5-1 | -
CASSQGQGDNSYNEQFF | TGCGCCAGCAGCCAGGGACAGGGAGATAACTCCTACAATGAGCAGTTCTTC | TRBJ2-1 | - | TRBV4-1 | TRBD1
CASSAGTGGLSYGYTF | TGTGCCAGCAGCGCCGGGACAGGGGGCTTGAGCTATGGCTACACCTTC | TRBJ1-2 | few | TRBV7-9 | TRBD1
CASSARTANEKLFF | TGTGCCAGCAGCGCACGGACAGCTAATGAAAAACTGTTTTTT | TRBJ1-4 | - | TRBV7-6 | -
CASSLHWQGRETQYF | TGCGCCAGCAGCCTCCACTGGCAGGGCCGGGAGACCCAGTACTTC | TRBJ2-5 | once | TRBV4-3 | -
CAISEQGRSQETQYF | TGTGCCATCAGTGAGCAAGGGAGAAGTCAAGAGACCCAGTACTTC | TRBJ2-5 | - | TRBV10-3 | -
CASSLGQGADTQYF | TGTGCCAGCAGCTTGGGGCAGGGCGCAGATACGCAGTATTTT | TRBJ2-3 | once | TRBV5-5 | -
CSVPAGDNEQFF | TGCAGCGTTCCAGCGGGAGACAATGAGCAGTTCTTC | TRBJ2-1 | few | TRBV29-1 | TRBD2
CASSLEWQSDGYTF | TGTGCCAGCAGCTTGGAGTGGCAGTCCGATGGCTACACCTTC | TRBJ1-2 | - | TRBV5-5 | -
CASSLTGRTEAFF | TGTGCCAGCAGCTTGACAGGTCGGACTGAAGCTTTCTTT | TRBJ1-1 | - | TRBV5-5 | -
CASSSYEVTSGGASGELFF | TGTGCCAGCAGCTCGTACGAAGTTACTAGCGGGGGGGCATCAGGGGAGCTGTTTTTT | TRBJ2-2 | - | TRBV13 | TRBD2
CASIDRGNGNQPQHF | TGTGCCAGCATCGACAGGGGGAACGGCAATCAGCCCCAGCATTTT | TRBJ1-5 | few | TRBV6-4 | TRBD1
CASSLGLGSGDTQYF | TGTGCCAGCAGCTTGGGCTTAGGGAGTGGGGATACGCAGTATTTT | TRBJ2-3 | - | TRBV5-4 | -
CASTPGTSGSSSYNEQFF | TGTGCCAGCACCCCCGGGACTAGCGGGAGCAGCTCCTACAATGAGCAGTTCTTC | TRBJ2-1 | few | TRBV7-9 | TRBD2
CASSYSTGGDYGYTF | TGTGCCAGCAGTTACTCGACAGGGGGCGACTATGGCTACACCTTC | TRBJ1-2 | - | TRBV6-5 | TRBD1
CASGLARIAGEVGNEQFF | TGTGCTAGTGGTTTGGCCCGAATAGCGGGGGAAGTGGGGAATGAGCAGTTCTTC | TRBJ2-1 | once | TRBV12-5 | TRBD2
CASSTDGSRYGYTF | TGTGCCAGCAGCACAGACGGGAGCAGGTATGGCTACACCTTC | TRBJ1-2 | few | TRBV2 | -
CASSGANYGYTF | TGTGCTAGTTCCGGTGCTAACTATGGCTACACCTTC | TRBJ1-2 | few | TRBV12-5 | -
CASSPAGEGDTQYF | TGTGCCAGCAGCCCCGCCGGCGAGGGAGATACGCAGTATTTT | TRBJ2-3 | - | TRBV14 | -
CASSVGLAGIQETQYF | TGTGCCAGCAGTGTAGGACTAGCGGGGATTCAAGAGACCCAGTACTTC | TRBJ2-5 | - | TRBV6-1 | TRBD2
CASSGGQVFSYEQYF | TGTGCCAGCTCAGGAGGACAGGTGTTCTCCTACGAGCAGTACTTC | TRBJ2-7 | - | TRBV18 | TRBD1
CASSPRTGGAKTQYF | TGTGCCAGCAGCCCTCGGACAGGGGGCGCGAAGACCCAGTACTTC | TRBJ2-5 | - | TRBV21-1 | -
CASSPEEVTSGGAGTDTQYF | TGCGCCAGCAGCCCAGAAGAGGTGACTAGCGGGGGGGCTGGCACAGATACGCAGTATTTT | TRBJ2-3 | - | TRBV4-1 | TRBD2
CASSSGETQYF | TGTGCCAGTAGTTCGGGAGAGACCCAGTACTTC | TRBJ2-5 | few | TRBV19 | -
CASTSGGGRRKYF | TGTGCCAGCACCTCCGGCGGGGGGCGCAGAAAGTACTTC | TRBJ2-7 | - | TRBV7-8 | TRBD2
CASSSSQGPQETQYF | TGTGCCAGCAGCTCATCCCAGGGCCCTCAAGAGACCCAGTACTTC | TRBJ2-5 | - | TRBV5-4 | -
CASSVGGDEQFF | TGTGCCAGCAGTGTGGGGGGGGATGAGCAGTTCTTC | TRBJ2-1 | - | TRBV6-1 | TRBD2
CASRLAFRGPNTGELFF | TGTGCAAGTCGCTTAGCTTTCAGGGGCCCGAACACCGGGGAGCTGTTTTTT | TRBJ2-2 | - | TRBV12-2 | -
CASRTTGHAEAFF | TGTGCCAGCAGGACGACAGGGCACGCTGAAGCTTTCTTT | TRBJ1-1 | - | TRBV27 | TRBD1
CASSRSGKGQETQYF | TGTGCCAGCAGCCGGAGCGGGAAAGGGCAAGAGACCCAGTACTTC | TRBJ2-5 | - | TRBV28 | TRBD2
CASSLDRDNEQFF | TGTGCCAGCAGCCTGGACAGGGACAATGAGCAGTTCTTC | TRBJ2-1 | - | TRBV11-2 | TRBD1
CASSEGLLVEQYF | TGTGCCAGCAGTGAAGGGCTCTTGGTGGAGCAGTACTTC | TRBJ2-5 | - | TRBV2 | -
CASRGGGAGEKLFF | TGTGCCAGCAGAGGGGGCGGGGCGGGAGAAAAACTGTTTTTT | TRBJ1-4 | - | TRBV6-1 | TRBD1
CAIRVEGEETQYF | TGTGCCATTCGAGTCGAGGGAGAAGAGACCCAGTACTTC | TRBJ2-5 | once | TRBV10-3 | -
CASSLAQGAQNTGELFF | TGTGCCAGCAGCTTAGCACAGGGGGCACAGAACACCGGGGAGCTGTTTTTT | TRBJ2-2 | - | TRBV7-9 | TRBD1
CASSEEEWDSQETQYF | TGTGCCAGCAGTGAGGAGGAATGGGACAGCCAAGAGACCCAGTACTTC | TRBJ2-5 | - | TRBV2 | TRBD1
CASSGERSSYEQYF | TGCGCCAGCAGCGGCGAACGGAGCTCCTACGAGCAGTACTTC | TRBJ2-7 | - | TRBV4-3 | -
CASSQNRDRGQEQYF | TGTGCCAGCAGCCAAAACCGGGACAGGGGGCAAGAGCAGTACTTC | TRBJ2-7 | - | TRBV4-2 | TRBD1
CASSYSGAFPGQTQYF | TGTGCCAGCAGTTACTCGGGGGCCTTCCCCGGCCAGACCCAGTACTTC | TRBJ2-5 | - | TRBV6-5 | -
CASSVEGAEVQETQYF | TGTGCCAGCAGCGTAGAGGGGGCGGAGGTCCAAGAGACCCAGTACTTC | TRBJ2-5 | - | TRBV9 | TRBD1
CASSAGQGHSYEQYF | TGTGCCAGCAGTGCCGGACAGGGGCACTCCTACGAGCAGTACTTC | TRBJ2-7 | - | TRBV25-1 | TRBD1
CASSLGRAAKNIQYF | TGCGCCAGCAGCTTGGGGAGGGCGGCCAAAAACATTCAGTACTTC | TRBJ2-4 | - | TRBV5-1 | -